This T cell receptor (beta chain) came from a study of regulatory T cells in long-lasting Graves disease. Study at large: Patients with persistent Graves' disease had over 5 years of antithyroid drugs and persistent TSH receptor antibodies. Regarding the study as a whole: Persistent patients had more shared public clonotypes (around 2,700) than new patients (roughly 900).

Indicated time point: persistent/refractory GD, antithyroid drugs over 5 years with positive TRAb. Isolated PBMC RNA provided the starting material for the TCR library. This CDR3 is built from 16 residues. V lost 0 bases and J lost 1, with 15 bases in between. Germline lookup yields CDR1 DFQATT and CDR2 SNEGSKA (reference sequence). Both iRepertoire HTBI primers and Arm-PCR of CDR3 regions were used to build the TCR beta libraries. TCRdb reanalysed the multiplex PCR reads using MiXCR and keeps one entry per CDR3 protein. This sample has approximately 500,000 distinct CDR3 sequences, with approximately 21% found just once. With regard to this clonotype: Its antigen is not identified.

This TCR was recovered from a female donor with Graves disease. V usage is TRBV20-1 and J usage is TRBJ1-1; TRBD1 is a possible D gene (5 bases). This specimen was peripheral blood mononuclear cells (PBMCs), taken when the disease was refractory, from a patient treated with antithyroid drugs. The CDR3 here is CSARDIRGDGNTEAFF. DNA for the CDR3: TGCAGTGCTAGAGACATTCGAGGGGATGGGAACACTGAAGCTTTCTTT.